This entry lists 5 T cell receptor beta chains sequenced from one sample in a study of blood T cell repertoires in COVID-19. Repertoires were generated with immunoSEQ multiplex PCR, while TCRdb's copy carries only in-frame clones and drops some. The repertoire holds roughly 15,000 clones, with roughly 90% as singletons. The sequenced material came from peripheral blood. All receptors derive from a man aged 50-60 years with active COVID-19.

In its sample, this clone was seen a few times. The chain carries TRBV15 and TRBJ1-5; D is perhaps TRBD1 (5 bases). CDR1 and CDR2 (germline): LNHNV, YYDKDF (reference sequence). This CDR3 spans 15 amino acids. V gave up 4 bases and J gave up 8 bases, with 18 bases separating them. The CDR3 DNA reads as TGTGCCACCAGCACTCACCGGGACGGGGGAGAGCCCCAGCATTTT. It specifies CATSTHRDGGEPQHF.

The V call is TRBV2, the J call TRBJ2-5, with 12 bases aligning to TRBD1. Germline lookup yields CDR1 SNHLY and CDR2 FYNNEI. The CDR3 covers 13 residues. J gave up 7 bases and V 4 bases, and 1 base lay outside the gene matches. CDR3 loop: CASSAGQGATQYF. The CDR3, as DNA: TGTGCCAGCAGTGCGGGACAGGGGGCGACCCAGTACTTC. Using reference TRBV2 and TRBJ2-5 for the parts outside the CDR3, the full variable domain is EPEVTQTPSHQVTQMGQEVILRCVPISNHLYFYWYRQILGQKVEFLVSFYNNEISEKSEIFDDQFSVERPDGSNFTLKIRSTKLEDSAMYFCASSAGQGATQYFGPGTRLLVL.

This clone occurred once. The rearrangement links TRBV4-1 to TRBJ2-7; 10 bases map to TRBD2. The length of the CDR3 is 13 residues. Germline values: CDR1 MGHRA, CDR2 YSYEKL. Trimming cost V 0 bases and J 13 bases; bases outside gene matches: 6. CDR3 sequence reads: CASSQDLPSGRYF. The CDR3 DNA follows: TGCGCCAGCAGCCAAGATCTACCTAGCGGGAGATACTTC.

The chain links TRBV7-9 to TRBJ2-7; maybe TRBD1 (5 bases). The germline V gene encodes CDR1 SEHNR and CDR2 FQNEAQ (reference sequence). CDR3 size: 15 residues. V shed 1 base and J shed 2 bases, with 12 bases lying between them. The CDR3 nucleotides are TGTGCCAGCAGCTTAGAACAGGCTAAAACCTACGAGCAGTACTTC. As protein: CASSLEQAKTYEQYF.

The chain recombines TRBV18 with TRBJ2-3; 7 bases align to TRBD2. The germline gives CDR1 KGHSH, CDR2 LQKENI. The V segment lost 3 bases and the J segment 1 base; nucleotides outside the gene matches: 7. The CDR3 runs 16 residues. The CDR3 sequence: CASSPLSGARTDTQYF. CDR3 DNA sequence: TGTGCCAGCTCACCCCTAAGCGGGGCCCGCACAGATACGCAGTATTTT.